The next 21 T cell receptor beta chains were all read from a single sample in a study of cytomegalovirus exposure and HLA in healthy donors (TCRdb year 2017). Receptors were amplified or captured by the immunoSEQ multiplex PCR assay. For the multiplex PCR, a mixture combining 60 forward primers for TCR Vbeta segments and 13 reverse primers for TCR Jbeta segments was used. TCRdb took over this immuneACCESS table, retaining in-frame rearrangements with V and J assigned. Such tables are incomplete; in checked studies, under half of the missing clones stem from an unresolved V gene, and the remainder is unexplained. The sample records some 180,000 clones, about 78% of which are singletons. The ten largest clones capture 2.9% of the sample. Sequenced material: PBMCs. Receptors originate from a woman in her twenties or thirties in good health and CMV-seronegative.

J is TRBJ2-5 and V is TRBV5-4, with D tentatively TRBD2 (5 bases). V shed 2 bases and J shed 5 bases, with 13 bases lying between them. The CDR3 is made up of 14 amino acids. CDR1 and CDR2 from the germline V gene are SGHNT and YYREEE (reference sequence). The CDR3 DNA follows: TGTGCCAGCAGCTTCTATGACAAGCGGGAGACCCAGTACTTC. The encoded protein is CASSFYDKRETQYF.

The genes are TRBV9 and TRBJ2-3; 11 bases match TRBD2. Germline V gene lookup returns CDR1 SGDLS and CDR2 YYNGEE. This CDR3 is built from 15 residues. The J segment lost 0 bases and the V segment lost 6 bases, leaving 3 bases of the junction unmatched. The chain's CDR3 is CASKRTSGSTDTQYF. In nucleotides, the CDR3 is TGTGCCAGCAAACGGACTAGCGGGAGCACAGATACGCAGTATTTT. The variable domain in full, with the rest retrieved from reference TRBV9 and TRBJ2-3, is DSGVTQTPKHLITATGQRVTLRCSPRSGDLSVYWYQQSLDQGLQFLIQYYNGEERAKGNILERFSAQQFPDLHSELNLSSLELGDSALYFCASKRTSGSTDTQYFGPGTRLTVL.

The chain joins TRBV10-2 to TRBJ2-7; possibly TRBD1 for D (6 bases). Trimming removed 6 bases at V and 6 bases at J, with 18 bases between. CDR1 and CDR2 from the germline V gene are WSHSY and SAAADI. The CDR3 consists of 14 residues. The CDR3 reads CASSQTGNGIEQYF. The CDR3 coding sequence is TGCGCCAGCAGCCAAACAGGGAACGGGATCGAGCAGTACTTC.

This rearrangement joins TRBV30 to TRBJ2-1, with 9 bases lining up with TRBD2. J was trimmed by 8 bases and V by 3 bases; bases with no gene match: 8. Germline lookup yields CDR1 GTSNPN and CDR2 SVGIG (reference sequence). The CDR3 is made up of 14 amino acids. For the CDR3, the DNA is TGTGCCTGGAGCTCGGGCGGGGGGGCCGATGAGCAGTTCTTC. It encodes CAWSSGGGADEQFF.

The gene calls are TRBV19 and TRBJ1-5; tentatively, D is TRBD1 (5 bases). With 7 bases removed from V and 0 bases from J, the gap between germline ends came to 10 bases. Germline V gives CDR1 LNHDA, CDR2 SQIVND (reference sequence). This CDR3 contains 14 residues. This chain's CDR3 is CASTKGDSNQPQHF. CDR3 DNA: TGTGCCAGTACTAAAGGGGATAGCAATCAGCCCCAGCATTTT.

The sample holds a few counts of this clone. V is TRBV11-2 and J is TRBJ1-5, with TRBD1 matching over 9 bases. The CDR3 length is 15 residues. The ends lost 5 bases at V and 5 bases at J; junction bases unmatched: 7. Germline V lookup: CDR1 SGHAT, CDR2 FQNNGV. CDR3 loop: CASSAGQGRDQPQHF. The CDR3 DNA follows: TGTGCCAGCAGCGCGGGACAGGGAAGGGATCAGCCCCAGCATTTT.

With regard to this clone: Other DNA sequences in the same sample also yield this CDR3. The CDR3 DNA follows: TGTGCCAGCAGCCCGCAGGGGAACTATGGCTACACCTTC. The encoded protein is CASSPQGNYGYTF. This rearrangement joins TRBV6-5 to TRBJ1-2; the D gene is possibly TRBD1 (6 bases). This CDR3 is 13 amino acids long. Between the trimmed V and J ends, which lost 6 bases and 2 bases, there was a span of 10 bases. Germline-derived CDR1 and CDR2 are MNHEY and SVGAGI.

The chain employs TRBV10-3 and TRBJ2-7, with a weak D call TRBD2 (5 bases). Germline V gene sequence: CDR1 ENHRY, CDR2 SYGVKD. V was shortened by 5 bases and J by 3 bases, with 14 bases between the two germline ends. This CDR3 is built from 14 residues. The CDR3 sequence is CAISLSSGYYEQYF. The DNA of the CDR3 is TGTGCCATCAGTCTATCAAGCGGATACTACGAGCAGTACTTC.

The rearrangement joins TRBV9 to TRBJ2-5, with 11 nucleotides matching TRBD2. CDR1 SGDLS and CDR2 YYNGEE come from the germline V gene. V was clipped by 3 bases and J by 4 bases; unmatched bases: 5. This CDR3 region has 15 residues. CDR3 nucleotides: TGTGCCAGCAGCGCCGGGACTAGCGGTGGAGAGACCCAGTACTTC. Its protein is CASSAGTSGGETQYF.

This clone turned up a few times. The V call is TRBV5-1, the J call TRBJ1-4, with 8 bases that match TRBD1. CDR3 length equals 14 residues. CDR1 and CDR2 (germline): SGHRS, YFSETQ. V was clipped by 8 bases and J by 8 bases; unmatched bases: 11. CDR3 bases: TGCGCCAGTCGTTCAGGGGGCCCTAGGGAAAAACTGTTTTTT. The encoded protein is CASRSGGPREKLFF.

The chain is built from TRBV11-1 and TRBJ2-7, with 9 bases matching TRBD1. Germline loops: CDR1 SGHAT, CDR2 FQDESV (reference sequence). With V trimmed by 5 bases and J by 7 bases, 12 bases remained unmatched. This CDR3 is built from 15 residues. The CDR3 sequence: CASSPQGASVREQYF. The CDR3 bases are TGTGCCAGCAGCCCACAGGGGGCATCTGTAAGGGAGCAGTACTTC.

The chain is built from TRBV7-9 and TRBJ1-2; 8 nucleotides align to TRBD1. Germline loops: CDR1 SEHNR, CDR2 FQNEAQ (reference sequence). V lost 0 bases, J lost 4 bases, and 7 bases stayed unmatched. CDR3 length: 16 residues. In DNA, the CDR3 is TGTGCCAGCAGCTTAGCGCGCGACAGGGGAAGCTATGGCTACACCTTC. Amino acids: CASSLARDRGSYGYTF. The variable domain in full, with the rest retrieved from reference TRBV7-9 and TRBJ1-2, is DTGVSQNPRHKITKRGQNVTFRCDPISEHNRLYWYRQTLGQGPEFLTYFQNEAQLEKSRLLSDRFSAERPKGSFSTLEIQRTEQGDSAMYLCASSLARDRGSYGYTFGSGTRLTVV.

This clone was observed a few times. CDR3 in DNA: TGTGCCAGTAGTATTGGACCGGGACTCAACACCGGGGAGCTGTTTTTT. Its protein is CASSIGPGLNTGELFF. The chain couples TRBV19 to TRBJ2-2; tentatively, D is TRBD2 (6 bases). The CDR3 spans 16 residues. V lost 3 bases to trimming and J lost 2 bases, with 13 bases between them. Germline V CDR1 and CDR2: LNHDA, SQIVND (reference sequence).

The chain employs TRBV21-1 and TRBJ2-7; the table's D call, TRBD2, has no DNA check behind it. TRBV21-1 is reported as a pseudogene. The CDR3 is 15 amino acids. CDR3 coding DNA: TGTGCCAGCAGCAAAGCCGGGACTCCCTCCTACGAGCAGTACTTC. Amino acid sequence: CASSKAGTPSYEQYF.

The chain couples TRBV29-1 to TRBJ2-1; TRBD2 might be the D (6 bases). In germline, CDR1 is SQVTM, CDR2 ANQGSEA. V lost 4 bases to trimming and J lost 2 bases, with 12 bases between them. CDR3 length: 14 residues. CDR3 coding DNA: TGCAGCGTTGCTTGGCGCGGGGCCTACAATGAGCAGTTCTTC. Amino acid sequence: CSVAWRGAYNEQFF.

V is TRBV7-2 and J is TRBJ2-5; a weak D match, TRBD2 (5 bases). V gave up 4 bases and J gave up 2 bases, with 14 bases separating them. In germline, CDR1 is SGHTA, CDR2 FQGNSA. The CDR3 runs 15 residues. The CDR3 DNA sequence: TGTGCCAGCAGCTCGACACCCGGGGTTCAAGAGACCCAGTACTTC. Protein: CASSSTPGVQETQYF.

The chain links TRBV2 to TRBJ2-7, with D tentatively TRBD2 (7 bases). The CDR3 runs to 16 residues. Germline lookup yields CDR1 SNHLY and CDR2 FYNNEI. Trimming left V 7 bases short and J 6 bases short, with 25 bases between. The CDR3 region has the DNA TGTGCCAGCATGAGAGCAAACAGGGCGGGAGTTGGCGAGCAGTACTTC. Residues: CASMRANRAGVGEQYF.

This sequence joins TRBV7-9 and TRBJ2-3; no firm D call. Germline CDR1 SEHNR, CDR2 FQNEAQ (reference sequence). V was clipped by 5 bases and J by 0 bases, with 12 bases between them. The CDR3 runs to 15 residues. CDR3 sequence: CASSLLGVSTDTQYF. CDR3 DNA: TGTGCCAGCAGCCTTCTCGGAGTCAGCACAGATACGCAGTATTTT. Supplemented by reference TRBV7-9 and TRBJ2-3, the full variable domain reads DTGVSQNPRHKITKRGQNVTFRCDPISEHNRLYWYRQTLGQGPEFLTYFQNEAQLEKSRLLSDRFSAERPKGSFSTLEIQRTEQGDSAMYLCASSLLGVSTDTQYFGPGTRLTVL.

In its sample, this clone was seen a few times. This sequence joins TRBV7-9 and TRBJ2-3, with TRBD2 matching over 9 bases. The CDR3 runs 14 residues. Germline V gene sequence: CDR1 SEHNR, CDR2 FQNEAQ (reference sequence). V shed 11 bases, J shed 5 bases, and the junction held 11 bases outside the gene matches. CDR3 protein: CAGTIAGVVDTQYF. The CDR3 DNA sequence: TGTGCCGGCACAATAGCGGGAGTGGTAGATACGCAGTATTTT.

The CDR3 here is CASSPVSTDTQYF. In DNA form, the CDR3 reads TGTGCCAGCAGCCCCGTAAGCACAGATACGCAGTATTTT. This chain connects TRBV14 to TRBJ2-3; D uncertain. The CDR3 contains 13 residues. V shed 4 bases and J shed 0 bases, with 5 bases lying between them. The germline gives CDR1 SGHDN, CDR2 FVKESK.

J is TRBJ1-1 and V is TRBV6-6; 9 bases fit TRBD1. The germline CDR1 and CDR2 sequences are MNHNY and SVGAGI (reference sequence). Losses at the gene ends were 4 bases for V and 5 bases for J; bases not matched to a gene: 5. The CDR3 runs 14 residues. The CDR3 sequence is CASSSGQGHTEAFF. Written as DNA, the CDR3 is TGTGCCAGCAGTTCGGGACAGGGACATACTGAAGCTTTCTTT.